One and the same sample provided the 11 T cell receptor beta chains below, sequenced in a study of T cell responses to AZD1222 COVID-19 vaccine. Produced via immunoSEQ multiplex PCR; TCRdb's table is partial and in-frame only. Of approximately 100,000 clones in the sample, around nine tenths are singletons; the top ten hold over 15%. The sequences come from peripheral blood, collected on day 0 of AZD1222 vaccination. The receptor set was obtained from an adult in good health.

The gene calls are TRBV4-2 and TRBJ2-5; the D is unclear. The germline CDR1 and CDR2 sequences are LGHNA and YNFKEQ. Trimming pared 4 bases from V and 0 bases from J, leaving 6 bases between. This CDR3 comprises 13 residues. The CDR3 protein is CASSREYQETQYF. The CDR3 DNA is TGTGCCAGCAGCCGAGAGTACCAAGAGACCCAGTACTTC.

J is TRBJ1-1 and V is TRBV6-5, with TRBD1 matching over 9 bases. Germline loops: CDR1 MNHEY, CDR2 SVGAGI. This CDR3 is built from 13 residues. The V and J ends lost 9 bases and 3 bases, in that order; junction bases with no gene match: 5. CDR3 DNA sequence: TGTGCCAGTACGGGGACAGGGTACACTGAAGCTTTCTTT. It encodes CASTGTGYTEAFF.

This rearrangement joins TRBV15 to TRBJ2-1; 8 bases fit TRBD2. J was trimmed by 6 bases and V by 4 bases; bases with no gene match: 17. The CDR3 length is 18 residues. From germline, CDR1 is LNHNV and CDR2 YYDKDF (reference sequence). CDR3 residues: CATSKNFRLAGQANEQFF. CDR3 bases: TGTGCCACCAGCAAGAACTTCCGTCTAGCGGGCCAAGCCAATGAGCAGTTCTTC.

CDR3 bases: TGTGCCAGCAGTTACGGGGTGCTGGGACGGTCGGGATCGACATCCTACAATGAGCAGTTCTTC. This gives the protein CASSYGVLGRSGSTSYNEQFF. The V call is TRBV6-2 or TRBV6-3, the J call TRBJ2-1; D might be TRBD1 or TRBD2, each matching 5 bases. Trimming took off 2 bases at V and 1 base at J, with 27 bases between the two ends. Germline V gene lookup returns CDR1 MNHEY and CDR2 SVGEGT. The CDR3 runs to 21 residues.

The chain has TRBV3-1 (or the pseudogene TRBV3-2) and TRBJ2-5; 8 positions match TRBD1. This CDR3 region has 15 residues. Germline CDR1 reads LGHDT; CDR2 reads YNNKEL (reference sequence). V trimming: 5 bases; J trimming: 2 bases; junction bases outside the gene matches: 7. The CDR3 nucleotides read TGTGCCAGCAGCGACAGGGGCGCAGATCAAGAGACCCAGTACTTC. It specifies CASSDRGADQETQYF.

This clone was seen just once. The chain is built from TRBV5-1 and TRBJ2-7, with D perhaps TRBD1 (6 bases). The CDR3 sequence is 14 residues long. Germline-derived CDR1 and CDR2 are SGHRS and YFSETQ. V was cut by 2 bases and J by 5 bases, with 14 bases left in between. The CDR3, as DNA: TGCGCCAGCAGCTTTATGGGGGCGCGAAACGAGCAGTACTTC. This codes for CASSFMGARNEQYF.

The chain recombines TRBV9 with TRBJ1-4; no reliable D call. The CDR3 is 15 residues long. The V gene's germline CDR1 is SGDLS and CDR2 YYNGEE. The V end lost 0 bases, the J end lost 3 bases, and 9 bases lay between the germline ends. The CDR3 loop is CASSVGGQPNEKLFF. The CDR3 nucleotides are TGTGCCAGCAGCGTAGGGGGTCAGCCTAATGAAAAACTGTTTTTT.

The rearrangement joins TRBV6-5 to TRBJ1-1; D call uncertain. CDR1 is MNHEY, CDR2 SVGAGI, per germline. CDR3 length: 14 amino acids. The V and J ends lost 0 bases and 4 bases respectively, with 9 bases between them. The CDR3 region has the DNA TGTGCCAGCAGTTACTCGAGGGTGTCCACTGAAGCTTTCTTT. Translated: CASSYSRVSTEAFF.

This chain connects TRBV18 to TRBJ1-2, with TRBD1 matching over 11 bases. The CDR3 has 14 residues. Germline CDR1 KGHSH, CDR2 LQKENI. After removal of 3 bases from V and 4 bases from J, the junction contained 1 base not matched to a gene. The CDR3 sequence is CASSPGTGGYGYTF. The CDR3 nucleotides read TGTGCCAGCTCACCCGGGACAGGGGGCTATGGCTACACCTTC.

This chain connects TRBV2 to TRBJ2-1, with D hard to call. CDR3 length: 13 residues. V dropped 6 bases and J dropped 10 bases, with 16 bases sitting between them. In germline, CDR1 is SNHLY, CDR2 FYNNEI. The CDR3: CASSALVTLEQFF. In DNA, the CDR3 is TGTGCCAGCAGCGCTCTCGTGACATTGGAGCAGTTCTTC.

This clone occurred many times. The CDR3 DNA is TGTGCCAGCACCCCAACGGGTCTTGACACTGAAGCTTTCTTT. This codes for CASTPTGLDTEAFF. The gene calls are TRBV21-1 and TRBJ1-1. TRBV21-1 is a pseudogene locus. This CDR3 spans 14 amino acids.